This TCR beta chain was sequenced for a study of cytomegalovirus exposure and HLA in healthy donors (dated by TCRdb to the late 2010s). About the full investigation: In an earlier analysis of about 560 of the donors, less than 350 Gb of sequence data and some 120 million unique TCR beta sequences from approximately 180 million T cells were reported. In addition to the first cohort of 666 subjects, a separate validation cohort of 120 different subjects was used. To study patterns of TCR occurrence, a later analysis re-analyzed previously published TCR beta repertoires from around 700 donors and added high-resolution HLA genotyping. The number of typed donors differed by locus: about 620-630 for A, B, C, DRB1 and DQB1; 500 to 550 for DQA1; approximately 600 for DPA1; and around 490 for DPB1. The aim of the study was to test whether cataloging public T cell receptors could identify signatures of past pathogen exposure. Across approximately 400 genotyped donors of the cohort, an average of approximately 200,000 unique TCR beta nucleotide sequences per donor were sequenced, and roughly 17% of those sequences were non-productive. Because of strong linkage in the cohort, four or five DR-DQ haplotypes were treated as single units for association and clustering. Of the roughly 420 genotyped donors, roughly 80% were placed in the genetic ancestry cluster associated with self-reported Caucasian donors. In a later genetic analysis, genome-wide SNP genotypes for about 55% of the 666 donors were used, and that subset was treated as a discovery cohort. All discovery cohort repertoires had been generated on a single sequencing platform. The study profiled the T cell repertoires of more than 500 subjects by immunosequencing and related them to cytomegalovirus serostatus. Roughly 300 gigabases of sequencing data and roughly 90 million unique TCR sequences were included in an early release covering 500 to 750 HLA-typed donors. In an earlier analysis of 500 to 650 of the donors, high-throughput TCR beta sequencing was used to judge whether each TCR beta V gene segment behaved as functional or pseudogenic. The study combined high-throughput TCR immunosequencing, statistical association of individual TCRs with disease status, and machine learning to predict cytomegalovirus infection status. In the later analysis, no new phenotypic data were used to find candidate immune exposures; instead, reliance was placed on TCR beta sequences and their occurrence across donors. Class I and class II HLA loci were covered by the typing at four-digit resolution. Donor age, sex, ethnicity and CMV serostatus were compiled alongside the repertoire data. On the study overall, not on this receptor specifically: A later genetic analysis reported fewer N-insertions in productive TCRs among donors in an Asian-associated ancestry cluster than the roughly 620-donor mean. The cohort was sequenced for TCR beta chains only, and without alpha or paired-chain data the features that could be detected were limited. According to a later analysis, TCR association rates differed among HLA loci, with DRB1 alleles showing the most associated TCRs and HLA-C alleles showing the fewest. An association between a missense DCLRE1C variant and V-gene and J-gene trimming of TCR beta chains was found in a later genetic analysis and replicated in an independent cohort. The 87-base-pair reads could not distinguish some IMGT-functional V segments, including TRBV6-2 and TRBV6-3, so those segments were excluded. When HLA alleles, especially DR and DQ, strongly co-occurred, TCR associations were difficult to assign to individual alleles. A total of 150 or so TCR beta chains were listed by the study as associated with cytomegalovirus. A later analysis reported that several top co-occurrence clusters appeared linked to parvovirus B19, influenza, CMV and Epstein-Barr virus. An earlier analysis of around 500 of the donors showed that most TCR beta V segments appeared in productive rearrangements either about 90% or about 30% of the time, which broadly matched IMGT annotations. The only immune exposure information available for the cohort was CMV serostatus. It was suggested by the authors that the approach could potentially be generalized to other disease states and immunological phenotypes. The earlier analysis of almost 600 of the donors excluded approximately 17 rarely observed V segments, including chromosome 9 orphons, because counts were too low. A group of highly shared sequence variants was considered likely to be a technical artifact of the sequencing pipeline. Sequencing depth was assumed to be roughly uniform across donors in the presence/absence analyses, though that assumption may not hold. A further reported finding was that TCR beta sequences accurately predicted the HLA-A and HLA-B alleles for most subjects in the first cohort. Most TCR sequences were seen in very few donors, while some public TCRs were found in many individuals. Linkage disequilibrium might explain the correlated functional status among segregating V segments, but an unknown experimental factor could not be excluded. Compared with equally common non-associated chains, HLA-associated TCR beta chains in a later analysis were more clonally expanded and had lower generation probabilities. The classifier was reported to diagnose cytomegalovirus status with high specificity and sensitivity in both the original and validation cohorts. In vitro tests confirmed that three of the cytomegalovirus-associated TCR beta chains recognize cytomegalovirus antigens. HLA typing was unavailable for some donors at each locus, so association tests used only the typed subset. At a false discovery rate of 0.05, a later analysis linked approximately 18,000 TCR beta sequences to specific HLA alleles. A later analysis found that most CMV-associated TCR beta chains appeared HLA-restricted, with HLA associations seemingly driven largely by CMV exposure.

In total, roughly 670 healthy bone marrow donors made up the cohort. At the time of sampling, all cohort members were nominally healthy, though unrecorded immune exposures were likely present. The donor was CMV seronegative and belonged to the group of 350 or so seronegative cohort members. A peripheral blood sample was collected from each donor, and TCR beta sequencing was performed on peripheral blood mononuclear cells. The Qiagen DNeasy Blood Extraction Kit was used to extract genomic DNA from the blood cell samples. In the germline V gene, CDR1 corresponds to SGHRS and CDR2 to YFSETQ. The CDR3 numbers 11 residues from cysteine through phenylalanine. Only the CDR3 DNA is retained, 33 bases long and in frame from the first base. The junction shows trimming of 2 bases on V and 6 bases on J, plus 2 bases between the germline ends. Comments on this clone: The antigen this receptor binds is unknown. No base-level quality is on record; no much larger clone is a single base apart.

The library came from the immunoSEQ multiplex PCR assay. A mixture of 60 forward primers for TCR Vbeta segments and 13 reverse primers for TCR Jbeta segments was used in the multiplex PCR. A multiplex PCR assay on genomic DNA amplified the CDR3 region of rearranged TCR beta genes. Amplified TCR beta libraries were sequenced as 87-base-pair reads on the Illumina HiSeq System. The study's own analysis went as follows. A later analysis tallied 70 million to 100 million unique TCR beta chains across the 666 repertoires, and about 12 million of those chains were shared by two or more donors. To remove PCR and sequencing errors, raw reads were error-corrected and collapsed into unique sequences using a nearest-neighbor algorithm that merged closely related sequences. To assign V, D and J gene segments, CDR3 sequences were aligned to IMGT reference sequences. Each retained sequence needed at least a six-nucleotide match to both a V gene segment and a J gene segment. A rearrangement was called productive if the CDR3 had no stop codons and remained in frame with V and J, and every other rearrangement was called non-productive. Following IMGT convention, CDR3 was defined as the stretch from the second conserved V-encoded cysteine up to the conserved J-encoded phenylalanine. Sequences without an unambiguous match to a single V gene segment were excluded from the earlier analysis of about 600 of the donors. An earlier analysis of 587 of the donors called V segments functional above 56.7% productive rearrangements and segregating when the between-donor standard deviation exceeded 5%. A statistical classification framework was developed to diagnose cytomegalovirus status using the catalog of TCR beta chain sequences. In a later analysis, V and J genes were assigned by comparing TCR nucleotide sequences against IMGT/GENE-DB human TR gene sequences. The TCRdist pipeline was used in a later analysis to assign CDR3 sequences and most-parsimonious VDJ recombination scenarios. A later analysis defined each TCR beta chain by its CDR3 amino acid sequence plus V-gene family, and excluded reads lacking a unique V-gene family. To address suspected cross-contamination and a sequencing artifact, a later analysis removed 592 highly shared, low-generation-probability nucleotide sequences. A later analysis calculated a clonal expansion index for each public chain from normalized within-repertoire ranks of inferred template counts. A later analysis computed generation probabilities with a VDJ recombination model fitted to out-of-frame rearrangements, and checked the results against IGoR. In a later analysis, hypergeometric tests were used to score TCR-TCR, TCR-HLA and TCR-CMV co-occurrence, with a repertoire-size bias correction applied to TCR pairs. In a later analysis, false discovery rates were estimated by permuting HLA or CMV assignments 20 times. A later analysis grouped co-occurring TCRs with DBSCAN, adding TCRdist sequence similarity when clustering within HLA-allele-positive subsets. Repertoires with fewer than 30,000 or more than 120,000 public chains, plus five repertoires with anomalous nucleotide sharing, were excluded from co-occurrence clustering. TCRdb obtained this table from immuneACCESS and retained in-frame rearrangements with V and J assigned. These tables miss some clones; where compared with another copy, unresolved V genes account for less than half of the shortfall, and the remainder is unexplained. V, J and clone size are those of that table, while D and trimming were read from the DNA. For this sample the table gives 100,000 to 120,000 clones, of which around 78% were detected only once. The top ten clonotypes cover roughly 5% of the sample.

This TCR came from a male donor in good health and CMV-seronegative. Sequenced: PBMCs. The V and J segments used are TRBV5-1 and TRBJ2-2, with the D gene not clear enough to name. The sequence in DNA is TGCGCCAGCAGCTTCGCCGGGGAGCTGTTTTTT. Its translation is CASSFAGELFF. With the rest looked up from the reference TRBV5-1 and TRBJ2-2 genes rather than sequenced, the full variable domain is KAGVTQTPRYLIKTRGQQVTLSCSPISGHRSVSWYQQTPGQGLQFLFEYFSETQRNKGNFPGRFSGRQFSNSRSEMNVSTLELGDSALYLCASSFAGELFFGEGSRLTVL.